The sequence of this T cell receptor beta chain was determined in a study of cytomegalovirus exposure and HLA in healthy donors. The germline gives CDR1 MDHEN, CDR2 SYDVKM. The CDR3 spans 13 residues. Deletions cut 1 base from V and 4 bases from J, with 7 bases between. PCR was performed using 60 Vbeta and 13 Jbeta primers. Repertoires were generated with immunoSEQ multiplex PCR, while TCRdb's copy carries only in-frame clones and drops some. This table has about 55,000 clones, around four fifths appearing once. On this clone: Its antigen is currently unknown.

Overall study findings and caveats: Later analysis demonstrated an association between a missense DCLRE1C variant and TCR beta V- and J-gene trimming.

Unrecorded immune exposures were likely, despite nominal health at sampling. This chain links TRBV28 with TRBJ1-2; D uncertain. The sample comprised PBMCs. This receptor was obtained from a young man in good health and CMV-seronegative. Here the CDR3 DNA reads TGTGCCAGCAGTTTATCCCGCGGCTATGGCTACACCTTC. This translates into CASSLSRGYGYTF.